Presented here are 18 T cell receptor beta chains from one specimen sequenced in a study of blood T cell repertoires in COVID-19. The table came from immunoSEQ multiplex PCR; TCRdb's copy has only in-frame clones and leaves some out. The sample contains roughly 180,000 clones, approximately 88% of which appear only once. Specimen: peripheral blood. Receptors were obtained from a woman in her thirties or forties with COVID-19, enrolled during active disease.

The chain is built from TRBV30 and TRBJ1-2; D unclear. CDR1 GTSNPN and CDR2 SVGIG come from the germline V gene (reference sequence). CDR3 length equals 12 residues. Trimming removed 8 bases at V and 2 bases at J, with 12 bases between. The CDR3 nucleotides are TGTGCCCTCGACCCGGGGAACTATGGCTACACCTTC. Translating it yields CALDPGNYGYTF. The variable domain in full, completed from reference TRBV30 and TRBJ1-2, reads SQTIHQWPATLVQPVGSPLSLECTVEGTSNPNLYWYRQAAGRGLQLLFYSVGIGQISSEVPQNLSASRPQDRQFILSSKKLLLSDSGFYLCALDPGNYGYTFGSGTRLTVV.

This chain joins TRBV7-9 and TRBJ2-7; D might be TRBD2 (6 bases). CDR1 and CDR2 from the germline V gene are SEHNR and FQNEAQ (reference sequence). This CDR3 comprises 12 residues. V shed 5 bases and J shed 3 bases, with 8 bases lying between them. CDR3 in amino acids: CASSRGNYEQYF. DNA of the CDR3: TGTGCCAGCAGCCGGGGGAACTACGAGCAGTACTTC.

The chain has TRBV3-1 (or the pseudogene TRBV3-2) and TRBJ2-5; D may be TRBD1 (7 bases). This CDR3 spans 15 amino acids. Looked up from germline, CDR1 is LGHDT and CDR2 is YNNKEL (reference sequence). V was shortened by 8 bases and J by 7 bases, with 23 bases between the two germline ends. CDR3 sequence reads: CASSAHAGGKGTQYF. In DNA form, the CDR3 reads TGTGCCAGCTCCGCCCACGCAGGGGGGAAAGGGACCCAGTACTTC.

This chain joins TRBV3-1 (or the pseudogene TRBV3-2) and TRBJ2-7, with TRBD1 matching 7 bases. Trimming took 4 bases from V and 5 from J; bases not matched to a gene: 8. CDR1 and CDR2 (germline): LGHDT, YNNKEL (reference sequence). CDR3 length equals 14 residues. CDR3 sequence reads: CASSPRQGIDEQYF. CDR3 coding DNA: TGTGCCAGCAGCCCCCGACAGGGAATAGACGAGCAGTACTTC.

This chain links TRBV5-1 with TRBJ1-1, with D hard to call. The germline gives CDR1 SGHRS, CDR2 YFSETQ. This CDR3 comprises 16 residues. V lost 0 bases to trimming and J lost 0 bases, with 12 bases between them. The CDR3 nucleotides are TGCGCCAGCAGCTTGGATTTGAGACTTCTGAACACTGAAGCTTTCTTT. Translated, it gives CASSLDLRLLNTEAFF.

This chain joins TRBV5-6 and TRBJ2-2; D is perhaps TRBD1 (5 bases). The germline gives CDR1 SGHDT, CDR2 YYEEEE. Trimming pared 0 bases from V and 6 bases from J, leaving 12 bases between. The CDR3 sequence is 15 residues long. The CDR3 nucleotides are TGTGCCAGCAGCTTGGGGTCAGGGCTGGCCGGGGAGCTGTTTTTT. It translates to CASSLGSGLAGELFF.

The rearrangement uses TRBV4-1 and TRBJ1-2, with TRBD1 matching over 7 bases. CDR1 MGHRA and CDR2 YSYEKL come from the germline V gene. This CDR3 is 16 amino acids long. The ends lost 3 bases at V and 0 bases at J; junction bases unmatched: 7. This CDR3 is CASSHSRDRANYGYTF. DNA for the CDR3: TGCGCCAGCAGCCATTCCCGGGACAGAGCTAACTATGGCTACACCTTC.

The rearrangement joins TRBV19 to TRBJ2-7; 7 positions match TRBD1. This CDR3 spans 13 amino acids. CDR1 is LNHDA and CDR2 is SQIVND in the germline V gene (reference sequence). The ends lost 5 bases at V and 6 bases at J; junction bases unmatched: 7. The CDR3, as DNA: TGTGCCAGTAGTGGTCAGGGGGTCGGCGAGCAGTACTTC. Translating gives CASSGQGVGEQYF.

The CDR3 spells CASSPTHGEGYTF. CDR3 nucleotide sequence: TGTGCCAGCTCACCCACGCACGGTGAGGGCTACACCTTC. The chain carries TRBV18 and TRBJ1-2; no clear D gene. Trimming stripped 3 bases from V and 8 bases from J, with 13 bases between. The CDR3 sequence is 13 residues long. The germline V gene has CDR1 KGHSH and CDR2 LQKENI.

This chain uses TRBV6-6 with TRBJ1-1; D is perhaps TRBD1 (6 bases). The germline V and J ends were trimmed by 5 bases and 3 bases, with 10 bases remaining between them. The CDR3 contains 13 residues. The germline CDR1 and CDR2 sequences are MNHNY and SVGAGI (reference sequence). The CDR3 region has the DNA TGTGCCAGCAGTGACAGGCGGGACACTGAAGCTTTCTTT. It yields the protein CASSDRRDTEAFF.

The chain uses TRBV15 and TRBJ1-6; D remains ambiguous. Germline CDR1 LNHNV, CDR2 YYDKDF (reference sequence). This CDR3 region has 14 residues. Trimming shortened V by 5 bases and J by 8 bases, and 13 bases separated the two germline ends. The CDR3 sequence is CATSESVGDSPLHF. The CDR3 DNA reads TGTGCCACCAGCGAAAGTGTGGGAGATTCACCCCTCCACTTT.

The chain uses TRBV27 and TRBJ2-7; D gene ambiguous. This CDR3 spans 12 amino acids. V lost 5 bases and J 3 bases, leaving 8 bases between the germline ends. CDR1 and CDR2 from the germline V gene are MNHEY and SMNVEV (reference sequence). DNA of the CDR3: TGTGCCAGCAGTGGCAGGATCTACGAGCAGTACTTC. Translating it yields CASSGRIYEQYF.

The chain employs TRBV25-1 and TRBJ1-5; 8 bases line up with TRBD1. Germline V lookup: CDR1 MGHDK, CDR2 SYGVNS. This CDR3 has 14 residues. V dropped 4 bases and J dropped 7; count of bases not matched to a gene: 6. As DNA, the CDR3 is TGTGCCAGCAGTGGATTGACAGGGGACCAGCCCCAGCATTTT. Its translation is CASSGLTGDQPQHF.

The genes are TRBV5-6 and TRBJ2-1; D is unclear. The germline V gene has CDR1 SGHDT and CDR2 YYEEEE. V was cut by 4 bases and J by 4 bases, with 9 bases left in between. This CDR3 comprises 13 residues. The CDR3 reads CASSPDIYNEQFF. The CDR3 nucleotides are TGTGCCAGCAGCCCCGACATTTACAATGAGCAGTTCTTC.

This clone was counted once. The genes are TRBV9 and TRBJ2-7; D is ambiguous. This CDR3 is built from 13 residues. Germline V gives CDR1 SGDLS, CDR2 YYNGEE. Between the trimmed V and J ends, which lost 0 bases and 7 bases, there was a span of 11 bases. The CDR3 reads CASSVVEFGEQYF. CDR3 DNA sequence: TGTGCCAGCAGCGTAGTTGAGTTCGGGGAGCAGTACTTC.

The rearrangement links TRBV21-1 to TRBJ1-4; TRBD1 reflects the table's D call only, with no check against the DNA. TRBV21-1 is a pseudogene segment. This CDR3 spans 14 amino acids. The CDR3 here is CASSKAADQGKLFF. In nucleotides, the CDR3 is TGTGCCAGCAGCAAAGCCGCGGATCAGGGAAAACTGTTTTTT.

This chain joins TRBV5-8 and TRBJ2-5; the D gene is possibly TRBD2 (6 bases). The CDR3 is 14 residues long. With 2 bases removed from V and 5 bases from J, the gap between germline ends came to 13 bases. Germline CDR1 SGHTS, CDR2 YDEGEE. In DNA, the CDR3 is TGTGCCAGCAGCTTCGGACGGAGGGTGGAGACCCAGTACTTC. This codes for CASSFGRRVETQYF.

The CDR3 nucleotides are TGTGCCAGCAGCCCAGGTCGCGTTCCCGCTGGAAACACCATATATTTT. Translated, it gives CASSPGRVPAGNTIYF. V gene TRBV7-2 combines with J gene TRBJ1-3, with unresolved D. CDR1 SGHTA and CDR2 FQGNSA come from the germline V gene. V was cut by 5 bases and J by 2 bases, with 16 bases left in between. The CDR3 loop spans 16 amino acids.